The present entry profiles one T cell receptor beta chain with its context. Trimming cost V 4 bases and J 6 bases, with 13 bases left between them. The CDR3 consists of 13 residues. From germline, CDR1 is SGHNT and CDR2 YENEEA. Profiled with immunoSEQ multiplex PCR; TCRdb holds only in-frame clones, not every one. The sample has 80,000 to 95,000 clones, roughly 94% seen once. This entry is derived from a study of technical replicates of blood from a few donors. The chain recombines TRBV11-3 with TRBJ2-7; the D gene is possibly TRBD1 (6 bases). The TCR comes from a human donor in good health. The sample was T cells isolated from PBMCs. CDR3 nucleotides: TGTGCCAGCAGCTATACAGGGTCCGGCGAGCAGTACTTC. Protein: CASSYTGSGEQYF. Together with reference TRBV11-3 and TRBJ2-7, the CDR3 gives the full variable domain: EAGVVQSPRYKIIEKKQPVAFWCNPISGHNTLYWYLQNLGQGPELLIRYENEEAVDDSQLPKDRFSAERLKGVDSTLKIQPAELGDSAVYLCASSYTGSGEQYFGPGTRLTVT.